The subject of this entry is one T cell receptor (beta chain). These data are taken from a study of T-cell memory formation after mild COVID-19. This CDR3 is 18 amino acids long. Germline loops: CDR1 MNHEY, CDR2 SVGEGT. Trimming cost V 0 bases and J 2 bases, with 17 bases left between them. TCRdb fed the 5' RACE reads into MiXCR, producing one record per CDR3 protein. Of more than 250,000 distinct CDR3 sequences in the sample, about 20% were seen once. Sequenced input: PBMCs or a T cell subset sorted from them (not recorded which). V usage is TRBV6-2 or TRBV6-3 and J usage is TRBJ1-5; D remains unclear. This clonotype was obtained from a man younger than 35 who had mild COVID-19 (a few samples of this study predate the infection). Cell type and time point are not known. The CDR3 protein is CASSYSPWKFVGNQPQHF. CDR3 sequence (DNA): TGTGCCAGCAGTTACTCTCCTTGGAAGTTCGTAGGCAATCAGCCCCAGCATTTT.